The 30 T cell receptor beta chains listed next were all sequenced from one sample in a study of Ad26.COV2.S vaccination and SARS-CoV-2 variants. Indicated treatment: over 15 received Ad26.COV2.S at low or high dose, single or two shots; about 5 received placebo; per-sample allocation not given. Specimen acquisition occurred on day 63 following the initial vaccine or placebo injection. This table comes from immunoSEQ multiplex PCR, and its TCRdb copy is limited to in-frame clones, with some not included. The profile covers around 450,000 clones, with roughly 89% appearing a single time and approximately 2.5% taken by the ten largest. The sequencing used peripheral blood, collected in a trial of Ad26.COV2.S vaccine versus placebo. The receptors were gathered from a person between 18 and 65 years old who received the Ad26.COV2.S COVID-19 vaccine or a placebo.

This chain links TRBV3-1 (or the pseudogene TRBV3-2) with TRBJ2-7, with D possibly matching TRBD2 (5 bases). The V gene's germline CDR1 is LGHDT and CDR2 YNNKEL (reference sequence). V was cut by 3 bases and J by 2 bases, with 8 bases left in between. The CDR3 covers 13 residues. The CDR3 loop reads CASSHSGTYEQYF. CDR3 bases: TGTGCCAGCAGCCATTCCGGGACCTACGAGCAGTACTTC.

The chain recombines TRBV20-1 with TRBJ2-1; D may be TRBD1 (5 bases). V shed 3 bases and J shed 5 bases, with 14 bases lying between them. Germline V gene lookup returns CDR1 DFQATT and CDR2 SNEGSKA (reference sequence). The CDR3 spans 14 residues. CDR3 in DNA: TGCAGTGCTAGTTGGCTACAGGTTCACAATGAGCAGTTCTTC. Its protein product is CSASWLQVHNEQFF.

The chain employs TRBV27 and TRBJ1-1; 10 nucleotides agree with TRBD1. Germline CDR1 and CDR2: MNHEY and SMNVEV (reference sequence). The V and J ends lost 2 bases and 8 bases, in that order; junction bases with no gene match: 2. This CDR3 spans 13 amino acids. The CDR3 coding sequence is TGTGCCAGCAGTTTAAGGGACAGGGGAGAAGCTTTCTTT. This translates into CASSLRDRGEAFF.

V gene TRBV7-9 combines with J gene TRBJ1-3; 9 positions match TRBD1. The CDR3 loop spans 14 amino acids. V lost 8 bases to trimming and J lost 3 bases; unmatched junction nucleotides: 5. CDR1 SEHNR and CDR2 FQNEAQ come from the germline V gene (reference sequence). The CDR3, as DNA: TGTGCCAGCTTCGGGACAGGGATTGGAAACACCATATATTTT. It specifies CASFGTGIGNTIYF.

V is TRBV6-5 and J is TRBJ1-2; D is perhaps TRBD1 (5 bases). V lost 2 bases and J lost 8, with 12 bases in between. Germline V gives CDR1 MNHEY, CDR2 SVGAGI. This CDR3 has 13 residues. The DNA of the CDR3 is TGTGCCAGCAGTTACACCGGGACGGGCGGCTACACCTTC. It yields the protein CASSYTGTGGYTF.

This clone turned up a few times. The chain couples TRBV2 to TRBJ2-7; a possible D gene is TRBD2 (6 bases). The length of the CDR3 is 16 residues. Germline-derived CDR1 and CDR2 are SNHLY and FYNNEI. Trimming pared 3 bases from V and 3 bases from J, leaving 18 bases between. The CDR3 DNA sequence: TGTGCCAGCAGTGAGGAGTGGAGGGAACTAAACTACGAGCAGTACGTC. Its protein product is CASSEEWRELNYEQYV.

CDR3 nucleotides: TGTGCCAGCAGCCGAACATTGGGACAGTCATTAGGAAACACCATATATTTT. Translation: CASSRTLGQSLGNTIYF. The genes are TRBV7-9 and TRBJ1-3, with 7 bases fitting TRBD1. Trimming took 5 bases from V and 4 from J; bases not matched to a gene: 14. Germline V CDR1 and CDR2: SEHNR, FQNEAQ (reference sequence). This CDR3 is 17 amino acids long.

As regards this clone: The same CDR3 is also encoded by other DNA sequences in this sample. V and J are TRBV18 and TRBJ1-4; D is unclear. Germline assignment: CDR1 KGHSH and CDR2 LQKENI. Trimming removed 1 base at V and 5 bases at J, with 2 bases between. This CDR3 region has 12 residues. The CDR3 DNA sequence: TGTGCCAGCTCACCACGGAATGAAAAACTGTTTTTT. Translation: CASSPRNEKLFF.

The chain joins TRBV6-6 to TRBJ1-6, with unresolved D. V was cut by 5 bases and J by 7 bases, with 9 bases left in between. The CDR3 is 13 residues long. Germline CDR1 and CDR2: MNHNY and SVGAGI (reference sequence). Here the CDR3 reads CASSTSGNSPLHF. CDR3 in DNA: TGTGCCAGCAGTACGAGCGGCAATTCACCCCTCCACTTT.

This clone was recorded only once. The chain is built from TRBV4-2 and TRBJ1-2; a weak D match, TRBD1 (5 bases). Trimming left V 0 bases short and J 4 bases short, with 12 bases between. The CDR3 has 15 residues. The germline CDR1 and CDR2 sequences are LGHNA and YNFKEQ. The DNA of the CDR3 is TGTGCCAGCAGCCAAGATTGGAACGGGGCCTATGGCTACACCTTC. Translating it yields CASSQDWNGAYGYTF.

CDR3: CASSRTSGNTIYF. As DNA, the CDR3 is TGTGCCAGCAGCCGCACCTCTGGAAACACCATATATTTT. The chain carries TRBV9 and TRBJ1-3; D not certain. Trimming stripped 4 bases from V and 0 bases from J, with 5 bases between. Germline assignment: CDR1 SGDLS and CDR2 YYNGEE. The CDR3 contains 13 residues. Filled out from reference TRBV9 and TRBJ1-3, the complete variable domain reads DSGVTQTPKHLITATGQRVTLRCSPRSGDLSVYWYQQSLDQGLQFLIQYYNGEERAKGNILERFSAQQFPDLHSELNLSSLELGDSALYFCASSRTSGNTIYFGEGSWLTVV.

The chain couples TRBV9 to TRBJ1-2, with a possible D match to TRBD1 (5 bases). CDR1 SGDLS and CDR2 YYNGEE come from the germline V gene. V was pared by 1 base and J by 6 bases, with 7 bases between. The CDR3 length is 12 residues. The CDR3 nucleotides read TGTGCCAGCAGCGTACGGGGACATGGCTACACCTTC. It translates to CASSVRGHGYTF.

The V call is TRBV7-8, the J call TRBJ2-7; 10 bases agree with TRBD2. The CDR3 spans 15 residues. Germline CDR1 reads SGHVS; CDR2 reads FQNEAQ. V lost 2 bases and J lost 6; bases outside the gene matches: 7. This CDR3 reads CASSLSGGAWGEQYF. The CDR3 bases are TGTGCCAGCAGCTTAAGCGGGGGGGCTTGGGGCGAGCAGTACTTC.

V is TRBV27 and J is TRBJ2-3, with 11 bases that match TRBD2. CDR3 length: 16 residues. Trimming removed 6 bases from V and 2 bases from J; junction bases left unmatched: 7. Germline V gene data show CDR1 as MNHEY and CDR2 as SMNVEV (reference sequence). CDR3 in DNA: TGTGCCAGCAGATTCTTTAGCGGGGGGGCCACAGATACGCAGTATTTT. This translates into CASRFFSGGATDTQYF.

The V gene is TRBV5-1, the J gene TRBJ2-5, with D perhaps TRBD1 (5 bases). Between the trimmed V and J ends, which lost 4 bases and 2 bases, there was a span of 12 bases. The CDR3 is made up of 14 amino acids. Per the germline V gene, CDR1 is SGHRS and CDR2 is YFSETQ. The CDR3 DNA reads as TGCGCCAGCAGCCAGGGCGGCTCGCAAGAGACCCAGTACTTC. This codes for CASSQGGSQETQYF.

The chain combines TRBV7-5 with TRBJ2-1; the D call TRBD2 from the table was never checked on the DNA. TRBV7-5 is a listed pseudogene. The CDR3 is 18 amino acids. For the CDR3, the DNA is TGTGCCAGATTAAGGACTAGCGGGAGTAATTGGACGCGGGATGAGCAGTTCTTC. This translates into CARLRTSGSNWTRDEQFF.

The chain joins TRBV5-1 to TRBJ2-3; maybe TRBD2 (5 bases). This CDR3 is built from 16 residues. Between the trimmed V and J ends, which lost 6 bases and 0 bases, there was a span of 17 bases. The germline V gene has CDR1 SGHRS and CDR2 YFSETQ. The CDR3: CASTPGSGSSTDTQYF. CDR3 DNA: TGCGCCAGCACCCCGGGGTCAGGAAGCAGCACAGATACGCAGTATTTT.

The chain is built from TRBV11-3 and TRBJ1-1, with 7 bases matching TRBD1. The CDR3 has 16 residues. Trimming at V came to 0 bases and at J to 4 bases, leaving 8 bases not matched to a gene. Germline V gene sequence: CDR1 SGHNT, CDR2 YENEEA. The CDR3 region has the DNA TGTGCCAGCAGCTTAGATGGGACAGCCCTTGGCACTGAAGCTTTCTTT. It encodes CASSLDGTALGTEAFF. The whole variable domain, filled in from reference TRBV11-3 and TRBJ1-1, reads EAGVVQSPRYKIIEKKQPVAFWCNPISGHNTLYWYLQNLGQGPELLIRYENEEAVDDSQLPKDRFSAERLKGVDSTLKIQPAELGDSAVYLCASSLDGTALGTEAFFGQGTRLTVV.

The gene calls are TRBV7-3 and TRBJ2-3; D is undetermined. In germline, CDR1 is SGHTA, CDR2 FQGTGA. V shed 4 bases and J shed 3 bases, with 5 bases lying between them. This CDR3 region has 12 residues. The CDR3 sequence: CASSSQTDTQYF. In DNA form, the CDR3 reads TGTGCCAGCAGCTCCCAAACAGATACGCAGTATTTT.

V gene TRBV7-9 combines with J gene TRBJ1-1; TRBD1 might be the D (5 bases). The CDR3 covers 12 residues. V was clipped by 1 base and J by 7 bases, with 7 bases between them. Germline CDR1 SEHNR, CDR2 FQNEAQ (reference sequence). The CDR3 spells CASSLGQLEAFF. Here the CDR3 DNA reads TGTGCCAGCAGCTTAGGACAGCTTGAAGCTTTCTTT.

As to this clone: One junction end does not reproduce the germline sequence, and a read error may be involved. The rearrangement links TRBV27 to TRBJ2-3, with TRBD2 matching over 14 bases. Germline-derived CDR1 and CDR2 are MNHEY and SMNVEV (reference sequence). The CDR3 length is 15 residues. The CDR3 sequence is CASSGTSGSKDTQYF. The CDR3 DNA is TGTGCCAGCAGCGGGACTAGCGGGAGCAAAGATACGCAGTATTTT.

The chain joins TRBV5-4 to TRBJ2-3; D may be TRBD2 (6 bases). Germline CDR1 and CDR2: SGHNT and YYREEE (reference sequence). The CDR3 consists of 15 residues. Trimming took 4 bases from V and 1 from J, leaving 13 bases between them. The CDR3 protein is CASSPPASGTDTQYF. The CDR3 region has the DNA TGTGCCAGCAGCCCCCCCGCTAGCGGCACAGATACGCAGTATTTT.

Here the CDR3 reads CASSVYRGPGELFF. CDR3 nucleotide sequence: TGTGCCAGCAGCGTATACAGGGGGCCCGGGGAGCTGTTTTTT. The V call is TRBV9, the J call TRBJ2-2; 9 bases map to TRBD1. The CDR3 is 14 amino acids. With 1 base clipped from V and 6 bases from J, the junction kept 1 base outside the gene matches. Germline assignment: CDR1 SGDLS and CDR2 YYNGEE.

This rearrangement joins TRBV19 to TRBJ1-5, with D perhaps TRBD1 (6 bases). This CDR3 comprises 13 residues. Germline lookup yields CDR1 LNHDA and CDR2 SQIVND (reference sequence). Trimming shortened V by 3 bases and J by 7 bases, and 10 bases separated the two germline ends. The CDR3 is CASSMDSSQPQHF. The CDR3 nucleotides read TGTGCCAGTAGTATGGACAGCTCCCAGCCCCAGCATTTT. The entire variable domain, with the rest obtained from reference TRBV19 and TRBJ1-5, is as follows: DGGITQSPKYLFRKEGQNVTLSCEQNLNHDAMYWYRQDPGQGLRLIYYSQIVNDFQKGDIAEGYSVSREKKESFPLTVTSAQKNPTAFYLCASSMDSSQPQHFGDGTRLSIL.

This clone is a singleton in its sample. The V and J genes are TRBV27 and TRBJ2-1; D gene uncertain. The CDR3 covers 14 residues. V lost 3 bases and J lost 8, with 14 bases in between. Germline lookup yields CDR1 MNHEY and CDR2 SMNVEV (reference sequence). The CDR3 loop reads CASSFGPLVHEQFF. CDR3 DNA: TGTGCCAGCAGTTTTGGCCCCTTAGTGCATGAGCAGTTCTTC.

The gene calls are TRBV9 and TRBJ1-3; unclear D gene. Germline loops: CDR1 SGDLS, CDR2 YYNGEE. CDR3 length: 14 residues. V was trimmed by 0 bases and J by 7 bases, leaving 11 bases between them. The CDR3 DNA reads TGTGCCAGCAGCGTAGCCCTGGGGTATAACACCATATATTTT. Its translation is CASSVALGYNTIYF.

This chain links TRBV7-2 with TRBJ1-3, with D perhaps matching TRBD1 (6 bases). Per germline, CDR1 SGHTA and CDR2 FQGNSA. The germline V and J ends were trimmed by 1 base and 4 bases, with 11 bases remaining between them. The CDR3 is 15 amino acids. The CDR3 here is CASSLGGGGGNTIYF. The CDR3 region has the DNA TGTGCCAGCAGCTTAGGAGGGGGTGGAGGAAACACCATATATTTT.

The gene calls are TRBV27 and TRBJ2-5; D not resolved. Germline values: CDR1 MNHEY, CDR2 SMNVEV (reference sequence). V lost 2 bases, J lost 5 bases, and 15 bases lay in between. The CDR3 contains 15 residues. CDR3 DNA sequence: TGTGCCAGCAGTTTACGGCCGAGTGGGCGGGAGACCCAGTACTTC. Residues: CASSLRPSGRETQYF.

The V call is TRBV11-3, the J call TRBJ2-7; 10 bases agree with TRBD2. Germline CDR1 reads SGHNT; CDR2 reads YENEEA. V gave up 0 bases and J gave up 3 bases; unmatched junction bases: 2. This CDR3 has 15 residues. The CDR3, as DNA: TGTGCCAGCAGCTTAGAAACTAGCGGGATCTACGAGCAGTACGTC. Its protein is CASSLETSGIYEQYV.

This sequence joins TRBV7-2 and TRBJ1-5; D is unclear. The CDR3 covers 12 residues. CDR1 is SGHTA, CDR2 FQGNSA, per germline. V was clipped by 3 bases and J by 2 bases, with 2 bases between them. As DNA, the CDR3 is TGTGCCAGCAGCTTCCGCAATCAGCCCCAGCATTTT. This sequence encodes CASSFRNQPQHF.